This T cell receptor (beta chain) comes out of a study of T cells after yellow fever vaccination. Study in general: The fractions with low cell numbers were processed using SMART-Seq v4 Ultra Low Input.

Study findings and constraints: After the booster, 96% of CD4 and 88% of CD8 primary-response clones were re-detected.

Comments on this clonotype: Antigen unknown.

The TCR cDNA carried a universal primer site and UMIs from 5'RACE template switching. TCRdb re-called the 5' RACE reads with MiXCR, one entry per CDR3 protein. The data show roughly 300,000 distinct CDR3 sequences, 8.1% seen once. With 0 bases removed from V and 8 bases from J, the gap between germline ends came to 11 bases. Germline CDR1 reads DFQATT; CDR2 reads SNEGSKA (reference sequence). The CDR3 sequence is 13 residues long. The TCR sequence derives from a man between 18 and 35 years old who received the YFV17D yellow fever vaccine. This chain links TRBV20-1 with TRBJ1-5, with D perhaps TRBD1 (5 bases). The specimen was PBMCs, collected around 45 days after the first yellow fever vaccination. The CDR3: CSARDMGPEPQHF. DNA of the CDR3: TGCAGTGCTAGAGATATGGGACCCGAGCCCCAGCATTTT.